This T cell receptor (beta chain) was observed in a study of cytomegalovirus exposure and HLA in healthy donors. Study-level results: DRB1 showed the most TCR associations and HLA-C the fewest in a later analysis, as rates varied by HLA locus. Rare TCR sequences dominated, though some public TCRs recurred in many donors. In terms of immune exposure information, only CMV serostatus was available.

CDR1 LNHDA and CDR2 SQIVND come from the germline V gene (reference sequence). V was cut by 1 base and J by 4 bases, with 14 bases left in between. CDR3 length: 15 amino acids. About this clone: Its antigen is still unknown.

Primers: 60 Vbeta forward and 13 Jbeta reverse. Generated by immunoSEQ multiplex PCR, the TCRdb table keeps only in-frame clones and is missing some. The table includes about 140,000 clones, 75% to 85% detected once. V gene TRBV19 combines with J gene TRBJ2-7; the D gene is possibly TRBD1 (5 bases). The material sequenced was PBMCs. The origin of this receptor is a middle-aged man in good health and CMV-seronegative. The DNA of the CDR3 is TGTGCCAGTAGTATAGGGGGCGACGGAAAGTACGAGCAGTACTTC. This codes for CASSIGGDGKYEQYF.